This TCR beta chain is from a study of cytomegalovirus exposure and HLA in healthy donors. For the study at large: An analysis done earlier identified 90 million to 120 million unique TCR beta sequences from approximately 200 million T cells.

Vbeta (60) and Jbeta (13) primers were used in the PCR. Profiled with immunoSEQ multiplex PCR; TCRdb holds only in-frame clones, not every one. The sample includes about 170,000 clones, about 85% of them seen just once. Comments on this clone: Antigen specificity is unknown.

Study-level results: An analysis done earlier found most TCR beta V segments productive about 90% or about 30% of the time. TCR beta sequences reportedly predicted most subjects' HLA-A and HLA-B alleles accurately.

Germline lookup yields CDR1 MNHEY and CDR2 SVGAGI. V shed 3 bases and J shed 7 bases, with 4 bases lying between them. This CDR3 comprises 12 residues. The clonotype originates from a man between 25 and 39 years old in good health and CMV-seropositive. Input material: PBMCs. This chain connects TRBV6-5 to TRBJ1-6; D ambiguous. For the CDR3, the DNA is TGTGCCAGCAGTTATTCAAATTCACCCCTCCACTTT. It encodes CASSYSNSPLHF.